This T cell receptor beta chain was sequenced for a study of T cells in narcolepsy. Remarks on this clone: Its antigen remains unidentified.

Broader study findings: Healthy controls reportedly lacked the autoreactive clonotypes serially found in patients' blood.

The V and J ends lost 6 bases and 7 bases, in that order; junction bases with no gene match: 4. The CDR3 extends over 14 amino acids. The germline V gene encodes CDR1 MNHEY and CDR2 SVGAGI. The table came from immunoSEQ multiplex PCR; TCRdb's copy has only in-frame clones and leaves some out. This table has over 25,000 clones, more than 65% appearing once. This rearrangement joins TRBV6-5 to TRBJ2-1; 12 bases map to TRBD2. This receptor was taken from a human donor in good health. Input material: memory (CD45RA-) CD4+ T cells from blood. CDR3 nucleotides: TGTGCCAGCAGGGCTAGCGGGAGGGGAAATGAGCAGTTCTTC. Translated: CASRASGRGNEQFF.